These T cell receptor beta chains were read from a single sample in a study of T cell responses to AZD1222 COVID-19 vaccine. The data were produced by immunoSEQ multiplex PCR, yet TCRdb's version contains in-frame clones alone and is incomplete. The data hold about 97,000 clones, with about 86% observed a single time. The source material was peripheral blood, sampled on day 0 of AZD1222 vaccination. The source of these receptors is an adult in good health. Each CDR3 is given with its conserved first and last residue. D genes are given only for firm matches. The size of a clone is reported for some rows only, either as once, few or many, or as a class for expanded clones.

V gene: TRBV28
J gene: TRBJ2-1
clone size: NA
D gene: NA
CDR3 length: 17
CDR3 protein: CASSQWAHGSVDNEQFF
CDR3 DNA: TGTGCCAGCAGCCAGTGGGCGCATGGTAGCGTAGACAATGAGCAGTTCTTC

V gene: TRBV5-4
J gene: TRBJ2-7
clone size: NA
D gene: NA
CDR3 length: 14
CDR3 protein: CASSLGPDSYEQYF
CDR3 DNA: TGTGCCAGCAGCCTCGGGCCTGACTCCTACGAGCAGTACTTC

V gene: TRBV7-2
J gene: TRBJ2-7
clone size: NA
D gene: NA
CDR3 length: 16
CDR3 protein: CASSPRLQGISYEQYF
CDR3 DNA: TGTGCCAGCAGCCCCCGCTTGCAGGGGATCTCCTACGAGCAGTACTTC

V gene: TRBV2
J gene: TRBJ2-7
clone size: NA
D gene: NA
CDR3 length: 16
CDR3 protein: CASRGNRDWYSYEQYF
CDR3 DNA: TGTGCCAGCAGGGGGAACCGGGACTGGTACTCCTACGAGCAGTACTTC

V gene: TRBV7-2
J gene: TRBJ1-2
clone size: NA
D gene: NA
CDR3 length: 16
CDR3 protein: CASSPRGPTTNYGYTF
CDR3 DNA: TGTGCCAGCAGCCCTAGGGGACCAACTACTAACTATGGCTACACCTTC

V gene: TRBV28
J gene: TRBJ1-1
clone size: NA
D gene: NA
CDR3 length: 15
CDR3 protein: CASSGGGTMNTEAFF
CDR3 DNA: TGTGCCAGCAGTGGGGGGGGGACCATGAACACTGAAGCTTTCTTT

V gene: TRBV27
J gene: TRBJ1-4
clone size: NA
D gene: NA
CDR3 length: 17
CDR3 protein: CASSPRQGSWGNEKLFF
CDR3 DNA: TGTGCCAGCAGTCCCCGGCAGGGTTCCTGGGGAAATGAAAAACTGTTTTTT

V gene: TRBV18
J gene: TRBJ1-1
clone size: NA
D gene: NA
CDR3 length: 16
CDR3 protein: CASSPLEVSLNTEAFF
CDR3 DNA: TGTGCCAGCTCACCTTTGGAGGTCTCCCTGAACACTGAAGCTTTCTTT

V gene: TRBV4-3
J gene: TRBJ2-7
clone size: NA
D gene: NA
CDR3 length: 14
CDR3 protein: CASSPGRLSYEQYF
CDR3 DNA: TGCGCCAGCAGCCCCGGCAGGCTATCCTACGAGCAGTACTTC

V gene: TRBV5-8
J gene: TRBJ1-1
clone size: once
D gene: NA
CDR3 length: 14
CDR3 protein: CASSRGGVTTEAFF
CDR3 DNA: TGTGCCAGCAGCAGGGGGGGGGTGACCACTGAAGCTTTCTTT

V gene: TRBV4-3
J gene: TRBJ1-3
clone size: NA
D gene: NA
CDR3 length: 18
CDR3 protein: CASSQAWEQGISGNTIYF
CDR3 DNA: TGCGCCAGCAGCCAAGCTTGGGAACAGGGTATCTCTGGAAACACCATATATTTT

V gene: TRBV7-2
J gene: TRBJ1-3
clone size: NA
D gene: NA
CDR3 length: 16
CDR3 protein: CASSAGIYISGNTIYF
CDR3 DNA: TGTGCCAGCAGCGCCGGGATCTACATCTCTGGAAACACCATATATTTT

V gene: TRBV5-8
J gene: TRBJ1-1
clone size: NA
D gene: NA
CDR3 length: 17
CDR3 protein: CASSFDFGDGLNTEAFF
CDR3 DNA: TGTGCCAGCAGCTTCGATTTTGGGGATGGATTGAACACTGAAGCTTTCTTT

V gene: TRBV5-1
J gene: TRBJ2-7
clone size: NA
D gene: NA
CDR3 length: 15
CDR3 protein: CASSLLQQQGREQYF
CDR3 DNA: TGCGCCAGCAGCCTCCTGCAACAGCAAGGGCGCGAGCAGTACTTC